This is a list of T cell receptor beta chains from one sample in a study of shared clonotypes between healthy human individuals. Libraries were prepared by immunoSEQ multiplex PCR; TCRdb keeps only in-frame clonotypes and omits some of them. The sample has over 300,000 clones; about nine tenths are singletons. Material for sequencing was memory CD8+ T cells sorted from blood. Receptors were obtained from a man aged 18 to 29 in good health. Each CDR3 is given with its conserved first and last residue. Fields, in order: clone size, V gene, CDR3 protein. Size values are once, few and many counts, or a class for expanded clones, and some rows have none.

clone_size: few; v_call: TRBV27; cdr3_aa: CASSLLLGSPYNEQFF
clone_size: NA; v_call: TRBV7-9; cdr3_aa: CASSSAGTNEKLFF
clone_size: NA; v_call: TRBV2; cdr3_aa: CASSVPLADEQYF
clone_size: NA; v_call: TRBV7-7; cdr3_aa: CASSLGDAGHRYEQYF
clone_size: few; v_call: TRBV7-9; cdr3_aa: CASSLVGEAYEQYF
clone_size: NA; v_call: TRBV4-3; cdr3_aa: CASSQGQGTTEAFF
clone_size: NA; v_call: TRBV10-3; cdr3_aa: CAISEGRRDYGYTF
clone_size: NA; v_call: TRBV7-9; cdr3_aa: CASRSSLSYEQYF
clone_size: NA; v_call: TRBV14; cdr3_aa: CASSQGGYRELFF
clone_size: NA; v_call: TRBV6-5; cdr3_aa: CASSPGAGPYNEQFF
clone_size: NA; v_call: TRBV5-4; cdr3_aa: CASSSTPPINTEAFF
clone_size: NA; v_call: TRBV27; cdr3_aa: CASSSLSGQVNYGYTF
clone_size: once; v_call: TRBV18; cdr3_aa: CATTGGVKYEQFF
clone_size: NA; v_call: TRBV28; cdr3_aa: CASSWTESTDTQYF
clone_size: NA; v_call: TRBV5-1; cdr3_aa: CASSSEAAYEQYF
clone_size: NA; v_call: TRBV11-2; cdr3_aa: CASTGLEGYEQYF
clone_size: few; v_call: TRBV6-5; cdr3_aa: CASRGIGSSGNTIYF
clone_size: NA; v_call: TRBV13; cdr3_aa: CASSSDDGQSYGYTF
clone_size: NA; v_call: TRBV7-9; cdr3_aa: CASSSYGSNIQYF
clone_size: NA; v_call: TRBV5-1; cdr3_aa: CASRPGNNEQFF
clone_size: NA; v_call: TRBV10-2; cdr3_aa: CASSQKREHNEQFF
clone_size: NA; v_call: TRBV28; cdr3_aa: CASVAGFSSGANVLTF
clone_size: NA; v_call: TRBV7-2; cdr3_aa: CASSLWAGDGTGELFF
clone_size: NA; v_call: TRBV7-9; cdr3_aa: CASSRDRGHNQPQHF
clone_size: NA; v_call: TRBV6-6; cdr3_aa: CASRDRVEYEQYF
clone_size: NA; v_call: TRBV4-3; cdr3_aa: CASSPVRGYEQYF
clone_size: once; v_call: TRBV15; cdr3_aa: CATSRDSTPSYGYTF
clone_size: NA; v_call: TRBV5-6; cdr3_aa: CASSLGGPSYEQYF
clone_size: NA; v_call: TRBV11-2; cdr3_aa: CASSSPGPPPGELFF
clone_size: NA; v_call: TRBV28; cdr3_aa: CASRPTSGDPSYNEQFF
clone_size: NA; v_call: TRBV5-1; cdr3_aa: CASSRQGNEQFF
clone_size: NA; v_call: TRBV4-1; cdr3_aa: CASSQDEAEDTQYF
clone_size: NA; v_call: TRBV19; cdr3_aa: CASSIENRALWEGEKLFF
clone_size: NA; v_call: TRBV28; cdr3_aa: CASSPRGYREGAQETQYF
clone_size: NA; v_call: TRBV11-2; cdr3_aa: CASSLGAGEIYEQYF
clone_size: NA; v_call: TRBV4-1; cdr3_aa: CASSQGSVTNTEAFF
clone_size: NA; v_call: TRBV4-1; cdr3_aa: CASSQDRGTGDTDTQYF
clone_size: NA; v_call: TRBV7-9; cdr3_aa: CASSRTSGNTGELFF
clone_size: NA; v_call: TRBV4-1; cdr3_aa: CASSQLSGSSYNEQFF
clone_size: NA; v_call: TRBV6-5; cdr3_aa: CASSYSTGEVSYEQYF
clone_size: NA; v_call: TRBV6-6; cdr3_aa: CASSLSYNSPLHF
clone_size: NA; v_call: TRBV28; cdr3_aa: CASSLPGQGASGYTF
clone_size: NA; v_call: TRBV4-3; cdr3_aa: CASSHGLAGGNEQFF
clone_size: NA; v_call: TRBV5-1; cdr3_aa: CASSLAGSYEQYF
clone_size: once; v_call: TRBV4-2; cdr3_aa: CASTWTGKELFF
clone_size: NA; v_call: TRBV5-6; cdr3_aa: CASSFSGSGNTEAFF
clone_size: NA; v_call: TRBV7-2; cdr3_aa: CASSLASPGADGYTF
clone_size: few; v_call: TRBV5-6; cdr3_aa: CASSIGSGRAGDTQYF
clone_size: many; v_call: TRBV9; cdr3_aa: CASSAAGELFF
clone_size: NA; v_call: TRBV6-5; cdr3_aa: CASSYSSASIWNAQYF
clone_size: NA; v_call: TRBV5-4; cdr3_aa: CASSGPGQGADEQFF
clone_size: NA; v_call: TRBV7-9; cdr3_aa: CASSPPTSGTYEQYF
clone_size: NA; v_call: TRBV7-7; cdr3_aa: CASSLGGRAYTGELFF
clone_size: NA; v_call: TRBV5-1; cdr3_aa: CASSLESADTQYF
clone_size: NA; v_call: TRBV7-6; cdr3_aa: CASSLGASYEQYF
clone_size: NA; v_call: TRBV7-9; cdr3_aa: CASSNEKLFF
clone_size: NA; v_call: TRBV30; cdr3_aa: CAWDSYGTDTQYF
clone_size: NA; v_call: TRBV6-5; cdr3_aa: CASSYLQTGEGYEQYF
clone_size: NA; v_call: TRBV29-1; cdr3_aa: CSARRGGETQYF